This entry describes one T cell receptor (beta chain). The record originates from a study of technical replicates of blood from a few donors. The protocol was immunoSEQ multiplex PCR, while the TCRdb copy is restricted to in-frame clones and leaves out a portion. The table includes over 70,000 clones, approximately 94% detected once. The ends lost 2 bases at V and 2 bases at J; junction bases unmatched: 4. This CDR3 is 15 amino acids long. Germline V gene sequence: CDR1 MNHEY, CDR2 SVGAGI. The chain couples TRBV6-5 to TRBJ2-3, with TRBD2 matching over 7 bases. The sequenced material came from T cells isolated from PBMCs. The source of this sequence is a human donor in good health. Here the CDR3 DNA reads TGTGCCAGCAGTTACAGCGGGGTAGACACAGATACGCAGTATTTT. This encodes CASSYSGVDTDTQYF.